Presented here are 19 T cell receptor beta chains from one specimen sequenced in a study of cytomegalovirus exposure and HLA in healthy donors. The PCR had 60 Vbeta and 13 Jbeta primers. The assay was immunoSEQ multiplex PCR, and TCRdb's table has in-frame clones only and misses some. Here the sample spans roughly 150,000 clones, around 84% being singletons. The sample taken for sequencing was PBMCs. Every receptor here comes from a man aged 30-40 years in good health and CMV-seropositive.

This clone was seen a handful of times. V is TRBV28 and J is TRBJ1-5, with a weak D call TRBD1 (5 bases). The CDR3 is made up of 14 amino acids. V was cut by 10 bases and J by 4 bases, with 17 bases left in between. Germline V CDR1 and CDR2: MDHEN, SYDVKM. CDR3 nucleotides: TGTGCCACCCGCCCCTACAGGTTAAATCAGCCCCAGCATTTT. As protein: CATRPYRLNQPQHF.

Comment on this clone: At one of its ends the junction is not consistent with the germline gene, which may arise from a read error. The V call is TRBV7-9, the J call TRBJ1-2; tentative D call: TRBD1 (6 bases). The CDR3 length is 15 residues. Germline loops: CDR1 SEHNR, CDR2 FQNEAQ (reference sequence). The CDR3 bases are TGTTCCAGCAGCTCGGTACAGGGAGCTAACTATGGCTACACCTTC. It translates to CSSSSVQGANYGYTF.

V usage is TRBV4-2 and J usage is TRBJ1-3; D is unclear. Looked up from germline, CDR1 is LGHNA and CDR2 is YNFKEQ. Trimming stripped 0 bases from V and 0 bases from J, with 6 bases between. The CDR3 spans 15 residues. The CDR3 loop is CASSQDHSSGNTIYF. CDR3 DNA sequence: TGTGCCAGCAGCCAAGATCACAGCTCTGGAAACACCATATATTTT.

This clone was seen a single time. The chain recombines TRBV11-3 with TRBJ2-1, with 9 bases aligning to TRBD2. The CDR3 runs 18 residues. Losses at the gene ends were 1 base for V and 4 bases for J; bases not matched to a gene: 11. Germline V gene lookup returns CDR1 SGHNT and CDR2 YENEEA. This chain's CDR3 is CASSLGVAGVKSYNEQFF. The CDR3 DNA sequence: TGTGCCAGCAGCTTAGGAGTAGCGGGAGTTAAATCGTACAATGAGCAGTTCTTC.

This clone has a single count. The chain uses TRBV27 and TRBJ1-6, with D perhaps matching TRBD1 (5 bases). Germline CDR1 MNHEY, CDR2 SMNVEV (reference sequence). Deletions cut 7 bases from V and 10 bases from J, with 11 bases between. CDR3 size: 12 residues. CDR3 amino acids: CASTSGKSPLHF. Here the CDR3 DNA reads TGTGCCAGCACCTCAGGGAAATCACCCCTCCACTTT.

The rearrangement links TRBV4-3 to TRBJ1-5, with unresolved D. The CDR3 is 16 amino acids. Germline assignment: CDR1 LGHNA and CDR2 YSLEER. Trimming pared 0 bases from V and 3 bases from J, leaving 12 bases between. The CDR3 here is CASSQDHTVINQPQHF. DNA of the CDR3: TGCGCCAGCAGCCAAGATCATACAGTGATCAATCAGCCCCAGCATTTT.

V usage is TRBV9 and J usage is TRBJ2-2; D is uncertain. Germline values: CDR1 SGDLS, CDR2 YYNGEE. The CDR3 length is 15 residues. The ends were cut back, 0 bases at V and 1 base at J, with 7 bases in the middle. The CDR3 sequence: CASSVAQMNTGELFF. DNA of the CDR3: TGTGCCAGCAGCGTAGCGCAGATGAACACCGGGGAGCTGTTTTTT.

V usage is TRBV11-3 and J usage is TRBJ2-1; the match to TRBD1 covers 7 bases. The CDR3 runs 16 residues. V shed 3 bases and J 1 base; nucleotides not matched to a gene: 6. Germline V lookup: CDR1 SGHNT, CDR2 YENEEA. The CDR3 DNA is TGTGCCAGCAGCTTCGAGGGGGCAGTTTCCTACAATGAGCAGTTCTTC. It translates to CASSFEGAVSYNEQFF.

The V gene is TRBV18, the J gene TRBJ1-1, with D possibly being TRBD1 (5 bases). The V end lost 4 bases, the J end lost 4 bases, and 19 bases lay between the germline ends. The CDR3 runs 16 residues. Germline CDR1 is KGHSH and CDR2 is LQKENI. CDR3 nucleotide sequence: TGTGCCAGCTCACTTTCGTCCGGGGGTGTGAGCACTGAAGCTTTCTTT. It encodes CASSLSSGGVSTEAFF.

In nucleotides, the CDR3 is TGTGCCACCAGCAATACTCGGGGCACAGATACGCAGTATTTT. It is translated as CATSNTRGTDTQYF. The chain has TRBV15 and TRBJ2-3, with D unresolved. Looked up from germline, CDR1 is LNHNV and CDR2 is YYDKDF (reference sequence). The CDR3 is 14 amino acids. Trimming shortened V by 4 bases and J by 1 base, and 9 bases separated the two germline ends.

The CDR3: CAWTAGGETQYF. As DNA, the CDR3 is TGTGCCTGGACGGCAGGGGGTGAGACCCAGTACTTC. The rearrangement uses TRBV30 and TRBJ2-5; TRBD1 aligns across 7 bases. CDR1 is GTSNPN, CDR2 SVGIG, per germline (reference sequence). The CDR3 is made up of 12 amino acids. V dropped 4 bases and J dropped 5; count of bases not matched to a gene: 4.

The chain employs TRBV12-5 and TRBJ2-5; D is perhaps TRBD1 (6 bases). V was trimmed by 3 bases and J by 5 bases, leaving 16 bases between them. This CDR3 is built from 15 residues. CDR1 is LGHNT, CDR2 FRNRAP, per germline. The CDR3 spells CASGLGGIRGETQYF. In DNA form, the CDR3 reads TGTGCTAGTGGTTTAGGTGGGATTAGGGGGGAGACCCAGTACTTC.

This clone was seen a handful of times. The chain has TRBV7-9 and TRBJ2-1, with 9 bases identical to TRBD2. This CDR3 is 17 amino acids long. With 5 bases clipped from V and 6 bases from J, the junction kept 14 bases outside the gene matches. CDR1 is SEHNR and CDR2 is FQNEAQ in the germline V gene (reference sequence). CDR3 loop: CASSPSPGLANVNEQFF. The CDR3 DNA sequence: TGTGCCAGCAGCCCCTCCCCGGGACTAGCAAACGTCAATGAGCAGTTCTTC.

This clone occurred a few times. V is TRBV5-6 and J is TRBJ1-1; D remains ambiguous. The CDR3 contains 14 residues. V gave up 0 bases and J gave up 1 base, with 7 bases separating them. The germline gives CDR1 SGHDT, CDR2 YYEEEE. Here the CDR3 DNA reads TGTGCCAGCAGCTTGGGGGCGGGGAACACTGAAGCTTTCTTT. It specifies CASSLGAGNTEAFF.

The CDR3 sequence is CASSVTGANHEQYF. The CDR3 DNA sequence: TGTGCCAGCAGCGTAACAGGGGCGAACCACGAGCAGTACTTC. The genes are TRBV9 and TRBJ2-7, with 7 positions matching TRBD1. From germline, CDR1 is SGDLS and CDR2 YYNGEE. The junction had 6 bases not matched to a gene; V was cut back by 1 base and J by 5 bases. This CDR3 spans 14 amino acids. Looking up the rest from reference TRBV9 and TRBJ2-7 gives the full variable domain: DSGVTQTPKHLITATGQRVTLRCSPRSGDLSVYWYQQSLDQGLQFLIQYYNGEERAKGNILERFSAQQFPDLHSELNLSSLELGDSALYFCASSVTGANHEQYFGPGTRLTVT.

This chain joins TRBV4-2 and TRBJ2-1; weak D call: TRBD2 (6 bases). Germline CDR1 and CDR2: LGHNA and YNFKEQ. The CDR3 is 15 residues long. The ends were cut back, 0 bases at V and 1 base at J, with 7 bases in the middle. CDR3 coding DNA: TGTGCCAGCAGCCAAGATAGCGGATCCTACAATGAGCAGTTCTTC. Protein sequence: CASSQDSGSYNEQFF.

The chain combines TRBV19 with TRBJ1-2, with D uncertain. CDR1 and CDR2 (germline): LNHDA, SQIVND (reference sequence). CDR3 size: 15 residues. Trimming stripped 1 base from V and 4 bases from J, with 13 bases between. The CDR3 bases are TGTGCCAGTAGTATAGCAGGCCCATACGGCTATGGCTACACCTTC. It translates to CASSIAGPYGYGYTF.

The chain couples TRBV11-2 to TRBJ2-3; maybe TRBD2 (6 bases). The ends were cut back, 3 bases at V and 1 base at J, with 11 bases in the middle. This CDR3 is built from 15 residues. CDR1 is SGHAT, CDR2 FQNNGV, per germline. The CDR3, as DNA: TGTGCCAGCAGCTTCTCGGGACTTCGCACAGATACGCAGTATTTT. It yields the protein CASSFSGLRTDTQYF.

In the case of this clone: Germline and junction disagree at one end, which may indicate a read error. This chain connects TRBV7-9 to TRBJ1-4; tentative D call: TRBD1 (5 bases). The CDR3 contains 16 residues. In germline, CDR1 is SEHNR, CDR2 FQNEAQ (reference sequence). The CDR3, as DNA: TGTTCCAGCAGCTTGACAGTCCTTGCAACTAATGAAAAACTGTTTTTT. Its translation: CSSSLTVLATNEKLFF.